This note documents a single T cell receptor beta chain sequence. The data originate from a study of blood T cell repertoires in COVID-19. In Seattle, patients joined the study during active infection and were tracked longitudinally. CDR1 is SGHRS and CDR2 is YFSETQ in the germline V gene. This CDR3 is 15 amino acids long. Between the trimmed V and J ends, which lost 4 bases and 5 bases, there was a span of 15 bases. Sequencing was performed with immunoSEQ multiplex PCR; in TCRdb, only in-frame clones are kept and a portion is missing. The sample gives tens of thousands of clones, 72% of which show up once; 4% to 5% is in the top ten.

Sample: peripheral blood. V gene TRBV5-1 combines with J gene TRBJ1-4, with D uncertain. This TCR was recovered from a woman in her 70s with COVID-19, enrolled during active disease. In nucleotides, the CDR3 is TGCGCCAGCAGCCCATCACGGAGCCGCAATGAAAAACTGTTTTTT. As protein: CASSPSRSRNEKLFF.